The present TCR beta chain was sequenced within a study of human T cells and chemical hapten exposure. Whole blood that had not been fractionated was the source of extracted total RNA. Individual cDNA molecules had unique molecular identifiers attached to them by the library. Source study methods: Counting gave a median of roughly 100,000 TCRs per sample, with values ranging from roughly 20,000 to 750,000. TCRdb re-called the 5' RACE reads through MiXCR, storing one row per CDR3 protein. The V and J calls come from TCRdb's annotation, not from the publication. The sample holds 65,000 to 90,000 distinct CDR3 sequences; around a sixth are singletons and the top ten take about 6.5%. Overall study results and limits: Once DPC sensitization occurred, TCRs above 1 in 1000 frequency showed no change.

This clonotype was seen more than once but under ten times. The antigen remains undetermined. The TCR comes from a female donor in good health.

CDR3 DNA: TGTGCCAGCAGGGGACTGACAGGGGGCTTGAACACTGAAGCTTTCTTT. Translating gives CASRGLTGGLNTEAFF. This chain links TRBV6-1 with TRBJ1-1; 10 nucleotides match TRBD1. Trimming removed 6 bases from V and 0 bases from J; junction bases left unmatched: 7. Germline loops: CDR1 MNHNS, CDR2 SASEGT. The CDR3 has 16 residues.